Listed below are T cell receptor beta chains from one sample, sequenced in a study of blood T cell repertoires in COVID-19. Libraries were prepared by immunoSEQ multiplex PCR; TCRdb keeps only in-frame clonotypes and omits some of them. The sample records fewer than 50,000 clones, approximately 90% being singletons. The sample consisted of peripheral blood. These receptors were taken from a man aged 45-60 years with active COVID-19. The CDR3 runs from the conserved cysteine through the conserved F or W. Fields, in order: CDR3 protein, V gene, J gene.

CDR3 protein: CAWSEGLAGGYEQYF; V gene: TRBV30; J gene: TRBJ2-7
CDR3 protein: CASSAGDDEQYF; V gene: TRBV6-5; J gene: TRBJ2-7
CDR3 protein: CASSKQAGEEETQYF; V gene: TRBV7-3; J gene: TRBJ2-5
CDR3 protein: CASSIGTRNTGELFF; V gene: TRBV19; J gene: TRBJ2-2
CDR3 protein: CASSICIWRDYEQYF; V gene: TRBV19; J gene: TRBJ2-7
CDR3 protein: CASSQDGSGYTF; V gene: TRBV4-3; J gene: TRBJ1-2
CDR3 protein: CSASDLRDQPQHF; V gene: TRBV20-1; J gene: TRBJ1-5
CDR3 protein: CASSTLGATYNEQFF; V gene: TRBV6-2/TRBV6-3; J gene: TRBJ2-1
CDR3 protein: CASSPLAGTYNEQFF; V gene: TRBV9; J gene: TRBJ2-1
CDR3 protein: CASSLSGSGGSYNEQFF; V gene: TRBV11-3; J gene: TRBJ2-1
CDR3 protein: CATSRSLGDSGGYTF; V gene: TRBV15; J gene: TRBJ1-2
CDR3 protein: CASSQGGGRRGNIQYF; V gene: TRBV4-1; J gene: TRBJ2-4
CDR3 protein: CASSGLAGPVDTQYF; V gene: TRBV2; J gene: TRBJ2-3
CDR3 protein: CASSGYGTDEQYF; V gene: TRBV6-5; J gene: TRBJ2-7
CDR3 protein: CASRTGQNEGQPQHF; V gene: TRBV6-5; J gene: TRBJ1-5
CDR3 protein: CASSLAGAGREQYF; V gene: TRBV5-1; J gene: TRBJ2-7
CDR3 protein: CASSQPQGGLYEQYF; V gene: TRBV4-1; J gene: TRBJ2-7
CDR3 protein: CASSFPGANYGYTF; V gene: TRBV7-9; J gene: TRBJ1-2
CDR3 protein: CASSFDRRGNTIYF; V gene: TRBV3-1/TRBV3-2; J gene: TRBJ1-3
CDR3 protein: CASGDTSYEQYF; V gene: TRBV10-1; J gene: TRBJ2-7
CDR3 protein: CASSEGQGGSGNTIYF; V gene: TRBV18; J gene: TRBJ1-3
CDR3 protein: CASSLSRSDTQYF; V gene: TRBV12-3/TRBV12-4; J gene: TRBJ2-3
CDR3 protein: CASSPWTGLRNTEAFF; V gene: TRBV19; J gene: TRBJ1-1
CDR3 protein: CASKRERGTSDTQYF; V gene: TRBV19; J gene: TRBJ2-3
CDR3 protein: CASKGGTSGRGYEQYF; V gene: TRBV28; J gene: TRBJ2-7
CDR3 protein: CASSYRGTSGGNEQFF; V gene: TRBV7-2; J gene: TRBJ2-1
CDR3 protein: CASSSQGPNYGYTF; V gene: TRBV28; J gene: TRBJ1-2
CDR3 protein: CSVDTGIEQFF; V gene: TRBV29-1; J gene: TRBJ2-1
CDR3 protein: CASSLALRGTGSSYEQYF; V gene: TRBV7-8; J gene: TRBJ2-7
CDR3 protein: CASSVQGLGDEQFF; V gene: TRBV9; J gene: TRBJ2-1
CDR3 protein: CASSVENRGRDEQFF; V gene: TRBV9; J gene: TRBJ2-1
CDR3 protein: CASQEGYF; V gene: TRBV27; J gene: TRBJ2-7
CDR3 protein: CASSLPTDEQFF; V gene: TRBV3-1/TRBV3-2; J gene: TRBJ2-1
CDR3 protein: CASSITGGPAPQHF; V gene: TRBV19; J gene: TRBJ1-5
CDR3 protein: CASSLTRGTDTQYF; V gene: TRBV7-3; J gene: TRBJ2-3
CDR3 protein: CASSPIQGIYTDTQYF; V gene: TRBV7-6; J gene: TRBJ2-3
CDR3 protein: CASSFYQETQYF; V gene: TRBV6-2/TRBV6-3; J gene: TRBJ2-5
CDR3 protein: CASSLVGTGWPQHF; V gene: TRBV7-2; J gene: TRBJ1-5
CDR3 protein: CASSVTGTVNEKLFF; V gene: TRBV9; J gene: TRBJ1-4
CDR3 protein: CASSGAGTEAFF; V gene: TRBV28; J gene: TRBJ1-1